This T cell receptor (beta chain) stems from a study of T cell clonotyping in hematopoietic cell transplantation. Study-wide findings and caveats: No sorting was done, leaving CD4 and CD8 contributions mixed. Broader posttransplant TCR repertoire diversity was predicted by graft donor and pretransplant recipient Inverse Simpson Index values. After transplant, recipient diversity fell while pathologically expanded clonotypes grew through day 180.

Blood collection times were about day -28 and days 30, 100, 180 posttransplant. The CDR3 has 15 amino acids. Trimming at V came to 6 bases and at J to 0 bases, leaving 7 bases not matched to a gene. The germline CDR1 and CDR2 sequences are MGHDK and SYGVNS. A word on this clone: Its target is not known.

Data came from immunoSEQ multiplex PCR; TCRdb stores just in-frame clones and leaves some out. The sample lists 11,000 to 15,000 clones; 94% were seen once. Sequencing was performed on PBMCs, taken 30 days after allogeneic stem cell transplant. V gene TRBV25-1 combines with J gene TRBJ1-2, with 7 bases matching TRBD1. The TCR originated in a male patient between 60 and 69 years old who had an allogeneic stem cell transplant from an unrelated donor, so the T cells may come from the graft donor. Some clones in this sample may be carry-over from other donors' samples. The CDR3 spells CASREGGPANYGYTF. In nucleotides, the CDR3 is TGTGCCAGCAGGGAAGGGGGCCCAGCTAACTATGGCTACACCTTC.